This T cell receptor beta chain was retrieved from a study of blood T cells in healthy people across ages. Worth noting for this clonotype: Its antigen remains unknown.

Each sample gave at least 6.5 million isolated PBMCs. Study-wide results and caveats: With age, beta diversity per million T cells declined roughly linearly, significantly by 30 to 40. There were more naive CD4+ cells and higher diversity in long-lived donors than in aged donors.

This CDR3 region has 16 residues. The ends lost 5 bases at V and 1 base at J; junction bases unmatched: 9. The germline gives CDR1 DFQATT, CDR2 SNEGSKA (reference sequence). It was with a sample-barcoded 5' primer and a J-beta primer mix that a second PCR of about 7 to 12 cycles was run. Template switching added a 12-random-nucleotide identifier to every cDNA molecule. MiXCR, applied by TCRdb to the 5' RACE reads, yields one record per CDR3 protein. The data contain about 780,000 distinct CDR3 sequences, around 45% of them singletons. This receptor was obtained from a man older than 75 in good health. Sequencing was carried out using blood. This rearrangement joins TRBV20-1 to TRBJ2-7; 12 nucleotides match TRBD2. The CDR3 spells CSAATSGGPSSYEQYF. In DNA form, the CDR3 reads TGCAGTGCTGCGACTAGCGGGGGCCCTTCTTCCTACGAGCAGTACTTC.